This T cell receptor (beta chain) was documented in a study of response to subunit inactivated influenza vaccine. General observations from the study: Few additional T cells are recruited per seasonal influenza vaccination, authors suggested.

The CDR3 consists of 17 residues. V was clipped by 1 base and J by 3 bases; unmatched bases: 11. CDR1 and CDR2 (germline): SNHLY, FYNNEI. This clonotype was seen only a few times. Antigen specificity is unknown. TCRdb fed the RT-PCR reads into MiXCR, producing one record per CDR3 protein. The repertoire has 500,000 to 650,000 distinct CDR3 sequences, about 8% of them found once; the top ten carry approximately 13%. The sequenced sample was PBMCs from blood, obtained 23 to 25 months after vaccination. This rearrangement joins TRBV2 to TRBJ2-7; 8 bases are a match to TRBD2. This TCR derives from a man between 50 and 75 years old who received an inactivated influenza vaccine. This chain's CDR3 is CASSEGPSWAGGYEQYF. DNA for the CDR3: TGTGCCAGCAGTGAAGGTCCCTCCTGGGCGGGGGGCTACGAGCAGTACTTC.